These 14 T cell receptor beta chains were sequenced from one sample in a study of metastatic and nonmetastatic thyroid tumors. No patient had received any treatment before thyroid surgery. With MiXCR, TCRdb called clones anew from the PCR reads. In the table there are about 13,000 clones, 25% to 35% of which are singletons. The specimen sequenced was tumor tissue. Receptor source: a female donor with papillary thyroid cancer or a benign thyroid nodule (not recorded which). Some clones in this sample may be carry-over from other donors' samples.

The V gene is TRBV11-2, the J gene TRBJ2-7; TRBD2 matches 8 bases. Unmatched junction bases numbered 16, after V lost 11 bases and J lost 1 base. The germline gives CDR1 SGHAT, CDR2 FQNNGV. The CDR3 totals 16 residues. The CDR3 is CAVSRFRAGESYEQYF. CDR3 in DNA: TGTGCCGTCAGCAGATTCAGAGCGGGAGAGTCCTACGAGCAGTACTTC. Based on the CDR3 plus reference TRBV11-2 and TRBJ2-7, the full variable domain is EAGVAQSPRYKIIEKRQSVAFWCNPISGHATLYWYQQILGQGPKLLIQFQNNGVVDDSQLPKDRFSAERLKGVDSTLKIQPAKLEDSAVYLCAVSRFRAGESYEQYFGPGTRLTVT.

This chain connects TRBV6-1 to TRBJ1-2; D is possibly TRBD1 (5 bases). Germline CDR1 is MNHNS and CDR2 is SASEGT. This CDR3 spans 13 amino acids. V was clipped by 7 bases and J by 4 bases, with 13 bases between them. CDR3 DNA: TGTGCCAGCAATTCGCAGGGCCCCTATGGCTACACCTTC. It is translated as CASNSQGPYGYTF.

This clone is labeled medium-sized (0.01 to 0.1%). The rearrangement uses TRBV20-1 and TRBJ1-5; D possibly corresponds to TRBD1 (5 bases). Germline V gene sequence: CDR1 DFQATT, CDR2 SNEGSKA (reference sequence). The V gene lost 1 base and the J gene lost 3 bases, with 10 bases spanning the gap. CDR3 size: 14 residues. The CDR3 loop reads CSARVGPNNQPQHF. As DNA, the CDR3 is TGCAGTGCTAGAGTGGGACCCAACAATCAGCCCCAGCATTTT.

This chain uses TRBV7-8 with TRBJ2-7; D possibly corresponds to TRBD1 (6 bases). The V end was cut by 3 bases, the J end by 4 bases, with 10 bases between. The CDR3 runs 13 residues. The germline V gene encodes CDR1 SGHVS and CDR2 FQNEAQ. CDR3 DNA sequence: TGTGCCAGCAGCTTTAGTACAGGGTACGAGCAGTACTTC. It codes for CASSFSTGYEQYF. Looking up the rest from reference TRBV7-8 and TRBJ2-7 gives the full variable domain: GAGVSQSPRYKVAKRGQDVALRCDPISGHVSLFWYQQALGQGPEFLTYFQNEAQLDKSGLPSDRFFAERPEGSVSTLKIQRTQQEDSAVYLCASSFSTGYEQYFGPGTRLTVT.

There are many counts of this clone. The rearrangement joins TRBV3-1 to TRBJ2-6, with D maybe TRBD1 (5 bases). V lost 0 bases and J 0 bases, leaving 6 bases between the germline ends. The CDR3 contains 16 residues. The V gene's germline CDR1 is LGHDT and CDR2 YNNKEL (reference sequence). The CDR3 region has the DNA TGTGCCAGCAGCCAAGACCAGGGCTCTGGGGCCAACGTCCTGACTTTC. This codes for CASSQDQGSGANVLTF.

The V gene is TRBV5-8, the J gene TRBJ2-5, with D unclear. The CDR3 is 15 residues long. Germline lookup yields CDR1 SGHTS and CDR2 YDEGEE. V lost 0 bases, J lost 2 bases, and 11 bases lay in between. This CDR3 reads CASSLVIATQETQYF. The CDR3 coding sequence is TGTGCCAGCAGCTTGGTAATAGCTACGCAAGAGACCCAGTACTTC.

This chain connects TRBV6-2 or TRBV6-3 to TRBJ2-7; 9 bases agree with TRBD1. J gave up 5 bases and V 0 bases, and 5 bases lay outside the gene matches. Germline values: CDR1 MNHEY, CDR2 SVGEGT. This CDR3 spans 15 amino acids. CDR3 in DNA: TGTGCCAGCAGTTACTCGGGGACAGGGCAAAACGAGCAGTACTTC. This gives the protein CASSYSGTGQNEQYF.

The sample holds many counts of this clone. A much larger clone differs from this one at a single base, so this may be a read error. Distinct nucleotide sequences in the sample also encode this CDR3. In DNA form, the CDR3 reads TGTGCCAGCAGTTACAACGGGGCCTACAATGAGCAGTTCTTC. Protein: CASSYNGAYNEQFF. This chain connects TRBV6-5 to TRBJ2-1; D possibly corresponds to TRBD2 (5 bases). From germline, CDR1 is MNHEY and CDR2 SVGAGI. The CDR3 contains 14 residues. V shed 2 bases and J shed 2 bases, with 7 bases lying between them.

This clone was detected only a few times. V usage is TRBV28 and J usage is TRBJ1-5; 8 bases are shared with TRBD1. This CDR3 spans 15 amino acids. V dropped 3 bases and J dropped 6; count of bases not matched to a gene: 7. Germline loops: CDR1 MDHEN, CDR2 SYDVKM. The CDR3 is CASSLRDRGSQPQHF. CDR3 nucleotide sequence: TGTGCCAGCAGTTTGAGAGACAGGGGCAGTCAGCCCCAGCATTTT.

This clone has just a few counts. This chain links TRBV30 with TRBJ2-7; D may be TRBD1 (5 bases). Germline CDR1 reads GTSNPN; CDR2 reads SVGIG (reference sequence). CDR3 length: 12 amino acids. Trimming shortened V by 0 bases and J by 7 bases, and 10 bases separated the two germline ends. The CDR3 here is CAWSVHRGEQYF. The CDR3 DNA sequence: TGTGCCTGGAGTGTACATAGGGGTGAGCAGTACTTC. Complete variable domain (other parts from reference TRBV30 and TRBJ2-7): SQTIHQWPATLVQPVGSPLSLECTVEGTSNPNLYWYRQAAGRGLQLLFYSVGIGQISSEVPQNLSASRPQDRQFILSSKKLLLSDSGFYLCAWSVHRGEQYFGPGTRLTVT.

V and J are TRBV6-5 and TRBJ1-1; D uncertain. The germline V and J ends were trimmed by 0 bases and 0 bases, with 11 bases remaining between them. This CDR3 comprises 16 residues. Germline V lookup: CDR1 MNHEY, CDR2 SVGAGI. As DNA, the CDR3 is TGTGCCAGCAGTTACTCGACTATGACGATGAACACTGAAGCTTTCTTT. Protein sequence: CASSYSTMTMNTEAFF.

The CDR3 DNA sequence: TGTGCCAGCAGCTTAGTGGCGGAAACCTACGAGCAGTACTTC. This sequence encodes CASSLVAETYEQYF. The V and J genes are TRBV7-6 and TRBJ2-7, with D uncertain. Deletions cut 1 base from V and 2 bases from J, with 9 bases between. CDR3 size: 14 residues. CDR1 is SGHVS and CDR2 is FNYEAQ in the germline V gene. Drawing the rest from reference TRBV7-6 and TRBJ2-7, the complete variable domain is GAGVSQSPRYKVTKRGQDVALRCDPISGHVSLYWYRQALGQGPEFLTYFNYEAQQDKSGLPNDRFSAERPEGSISTLTIQRTEQRDSAMYRCASSLVAETYEQYFGPGTRLTVT.

The CDR3 spells CASRSSGQGGGYGYTF. DNA for the CDR3: TGTGCCAGCAGATCCTCGGGTCAGGGAGGCGGCTATGGCTACACCTTC. This chain uses TRBV6-5 with TRBJ1-2; weak D call: TRBD1 (5 bases). Germline CDR1 and CDR2: MNHEY and SVGAGI. This CDR3 has 16 residues. Deletions cut 6 bases from V and 4 bases from J, with 21 bases between.

The gene calls are TRBV7-8 and TRBJ1-5; the D is unclear. There are 15 residues in the CDR3. The V end lost 2 bases, the J end lost 4 bases, and 12 bases lay between the germline ends. The V gene's germline CDR1 is SGHVS and CDR2 FQNEAQ. Here the CDR3 reads CASSLFGVLNQPQHF. As DNA, the CDR3 is TGTGCCAGCAGCTTATTCGGGGTCTTAAATCAGCCCCAGCATTTT.